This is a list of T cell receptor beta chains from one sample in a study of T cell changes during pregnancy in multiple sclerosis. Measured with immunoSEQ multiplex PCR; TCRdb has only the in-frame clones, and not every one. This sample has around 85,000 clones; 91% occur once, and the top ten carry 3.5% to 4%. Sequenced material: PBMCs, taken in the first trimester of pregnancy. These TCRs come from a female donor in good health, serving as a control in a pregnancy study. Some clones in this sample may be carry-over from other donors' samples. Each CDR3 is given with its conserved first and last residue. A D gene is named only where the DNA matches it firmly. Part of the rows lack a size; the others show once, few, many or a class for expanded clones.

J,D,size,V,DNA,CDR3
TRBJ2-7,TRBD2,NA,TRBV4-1,TGCGCCAGCAGCCAAGGAGCTAGCGGGGGCTACGAGCAGTACTTC,CASSQGASGGYEQYF
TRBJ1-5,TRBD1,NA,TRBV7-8,TGTGCCAGCAGCCTCCGGGACAGGCGATATAGCAATCAGCCCCAGCATTTT,CASSLRDRRYSNQPQHF
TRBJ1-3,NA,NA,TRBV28,TGTGCCAGTGGTTTAGGGGCCGGTGGAAACACCATATATTTT,CASGLGAGGNTIYF
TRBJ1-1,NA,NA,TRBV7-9,TGTGCCAGCAGCTTTGGGGGCACATTGAACACTGAAGCTTTCTTT,CASSFGGTLNTEAFF
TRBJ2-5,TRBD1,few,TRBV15,TGTGCCACCAGCAGGGTTGGACAGGGGGGGCAAGAGACCCAGTACTTC,CATSRVGQGGQETQYF
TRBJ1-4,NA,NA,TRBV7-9,TGTGCCAGCAGCGATACTATTAATGAAAAACTGTTTTTT,CASSDTINEKLFF
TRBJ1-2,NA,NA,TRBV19,TGTGCCAGTAGTACCGAGGGAGCCGTTACTTATGGCTACACCTTC,CASSTEGAVTYGYTF
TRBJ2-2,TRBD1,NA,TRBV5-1,TGCGCCAGCAGCTCAGGACAGGTTCAGACCGGGGAGCTGTTTTTT,CASSSGQVQTGELFF
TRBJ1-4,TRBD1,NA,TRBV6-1,TGTGCCAGCAGTGAAAGGGGGGGGACAGGGGGTGAAAAACTGTTTTTT,CASSERGGTGGEKLFF
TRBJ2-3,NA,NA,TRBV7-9,TGTGCCAGCACCCTACCTTCGGGGATGAGTTCCAGCACAGATACGCAGTATTTT,CASTLPSGMSSSTDTQYF
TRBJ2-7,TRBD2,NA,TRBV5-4,TGTGCCAGCAGCAGGGAGGGACTAGCGGGAGTCTACGAGCAGTACTTC,CASSREGLAGVYEQYF
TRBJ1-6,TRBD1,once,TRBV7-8,TGTGCCAGCAGCCCCGAGGACAGGTTACACTCACCCCTCCACTTT,CASSPEDRLHSPLHF
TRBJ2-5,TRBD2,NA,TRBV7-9,TGTGCCAGCAGCTTAGGTGGACTAGCGGGCCAAGAGACCCAGTACTTC,CASSLGGLAGQETQYF
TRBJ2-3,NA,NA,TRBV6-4,TGTGCCAGCAGTGACCTAGAATCGGGTACGCAGTATTTT,CASSDLESGTQYF
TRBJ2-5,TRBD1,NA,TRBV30,TGTGCCTGGAGTTGGGGACAGGGGTTTGTTGAGACCCAGTACTTC,CAWSWGQGFVETQYF